The 20 T cell receptor beta chains below all came from one sample that was sequenced in a study of blood T cell repertoires in COVID-19. Assay: immunoSEQ multiplex PCR; the TCRdb copy retains only in-frame clones and omits some. The repertoire has around 480,000 clones, around 89% of them found once; the top ten carry roughly 12%. The sequenced material came from peripheral blood. These receptor sequences come from a woman aged 45 to 65 with COVID-19, enrolled during active disease.

The V gene is TRBV2, the J gene TRBJ2-1; 9 nucleotides align to TRBD1. The CDR3 has 15 residues. V was clipped by 4 bases and J by 1 base; unmatched bases: 2. Germline CDR1 reads SNHLY; CDR2 reads FYNNEI. The CDR3 protein is CASSGTGVSYNEQFF. In DNA form, the CDR3 reads TGTGCCAGCAGTGGGACAGGGGTATCCTACAATGAGCAGTTCTTC.

The rearrangement uses TRBV30 and TRBJ1-6, with a tentative D call TRBD1 (5 bases). The CDR3 is 15 amino acids. V lost 1 base and J 5 bases, leaving 12 bases between the germline ends. Germline-derived CDR1 and CDR2 are GTSNPN and SVGIG (reference sequence). DNA of the CDR3: TGTGCCTGGAGTGGCAGGGTGGCACATAATTCACCCCTCCACTTT. Amino acid sequence: CAWSGRVAHNSPLHF.

The chain uses TRBV28 and TRBJ2-7, with a weak D call TRBD2 (5 bases). The V gene lost 6 bases and the J gene lost 3 bases, with 21 bases spanning the gap. The CDR3 consists of 16 residues. Germline V lookup: CDR1 MDHEN, CDR2 SYDVKM. The CDR3 reads CASRPSGGRLNYEQYF. In DNA form, the CDR3 reads TGTGCCAGCAGGCCTTCAGGAGGCCGCTTAAACTACGAGCAGTACTTC.

The rearrangement joins TRBV4-1 to TRBJ2-7; TRBD2 might be the D (6 bases). V was pared by 0 bases and J by 3 bases, with 15 bases between. The CDR3 runs to 16 residues. CDR1 and CDR2 (germline): MGHRA, YSYEKL. CDR3: CASSQEKVRGFYEQYF. CDR3 DNA sequence: TGCGCCAGCAGCCAAGAGAAAGTGCGGGGTTTCTACGAGCAGTACTTC.

The chain combines TRBV29-1 with TRBJ2-7; no definite D call. This CDR3 spans 13 amino acids. The V end lost 4 bases, the J end lost 0 bases, and 10 bases lay between the germline ends. Germline lookup yields CDR1 SQVTM and CDR2 ANQGSEA. The CDR3 here is CSVGQFRSYEQYF. CDR3 coding DNA: TGCAGCGTTGGACAATTCCGCTCCTACGAGCAGTACTTC.

V gene TRBV5-1 combines with J gene TRBJ1-6; 7 positions match TRBD1. The CDR3 extends over 16 amino acids. Germline CDR1 SGHRS, CDR2 YFSETQ. V dropped 5 bases and J dropped 8; count of bases not matched to a gene: 13. As DNA, the CDR3 is TGCGCCAGCAGTCGTACAGGGGAAGGGAGCTATTCACCCCTCCACTTT. Translation: CASSRTGEGSYSPLHF.

V and J are TRBV4-2 and TRBJ1-5; TRBD1 agrees at 8 bases. With 4 bases clipped from V and 5 bases from J, the junction kept 10 bases outside the gene matches. Germline CDR1 LGHNA, CDR2 YNFKEQ. The length of the CDR3 is 16 residues. The CDR3 reads CASSRVPGQADQPQHF. The CDR3 DNA reads as TGTGCCAGCAGCCGCGTTCCGGGACAGGCGGATCAGCCCCAGCATTTT.

This chain uses TRBV4-1 with TRBJ2-3, with 7 bases aligning to TRBD2. Germline CDR1 reads MGHRA; CDR2 reads YSYEKL. The J segment lost 1 base and the V segment lost 3 bases, leaving 19 bases of the junction unmatched. This CDR3 has 20 residues. CDR3 loop: CASSHPWEGWKKDGTDTQYF. Written as DNA, the CDR3 is TGCGCCAGCAGCCACCCCTGGGAGGGGTGGAAAAAGGATGGCACAGATACGCAGTATTTT.

This sequence joins TRBV2 and TRBJ2-3, with TRBD1 identical over 8 bases. Trimming cost V 3 bases and J 6 bases; bases outside gene matches: 5. The CDR3 is 14 amino acids. Germline-derived CDR1 and CDR2 are SNHLY and FYNNEI. The CDR3 DNA follows: TGTGCCAGCAGTGAGGCGGACAGGGCCGATACGCAGTATTTT. It codes for CASSEADRADTQYF.

The chain carries TRBV18 and TRBJ1-2; 9 nucleotides align to TRBD1. The CDR3 spans 15 residues. Germline lookup yields CDR1 KGHSH and CDR2 LQKENI. V lost 3 bases, J lost 4 bases, and 6 bases stayed unmatched. The CDR3 DNA reads TGTGCCAGCTCACCGGGACAGGGAATAGGCTATGGCTACACCTTC. It specifies CASSPGQGIGYGYTF. The whole variable domain, filled in from reference TRBV18 and TRBJ1-2, reads NAGVMQNPRHLVRRRGQEARLRCSPMKGHSHVYWYRQLPEEGLKFMVYLQKENIIDESGMPKERFSAEFPKEGPSILRIQQVVRGDSAAYFCASSPGQGIGYGYTFGSGTRLTVV.

In this sample, this clone turned up a few times. This rearrangement joins TRBV30 to TRBJ2-7, with a weak D call TRBD1 (5 bases). Germline values: CDR1 GTSNPN, CDR2 SVGIG (reference sequence). V lost 0 bases and J 7 bases, leaving 7 bases between the germline ends. The CDR3 is 11 residues long. The CDR3 sequence: CAWSVNREQYF. CDR3 in DNA: TGTGCCTGGAGTGTAAACAGGGAGCAGTACTTC.

V and J are TRBV24-1 and TRBJ1-5; tentative D call: TRBD1 (5 bases). Germline-derived CDR1 and CDR2 are KGHDR and SFDVKD. CDR3 length: 15 residues. Trimming cost V 4 bases and J 4 bases, with 13 bases left between them. The CDR3 DNA reads as TGTGCCACCAGTGACCCGGCGGGGGGAAATCAGCCCCAGCATTTT. Its translation: CATSDPAGGNQPQHF.

This chain uses TRBV12-3 or TRBV12-4 with TRBJ1-1; a possible D gene is TRBD1 (6 bases). V was cut by 7 bases and J by 1 base, with 10 bases left in between. The CDR3 sequence is 13 residues long. The CDR3 sequence is CASNLGANTEAFF. The DNA of the CDR3 is TGTGCCAGCAACCTGGGGGCGAACACTGAAGCTTTCTTT.

The chain employs TRBV2 and TRBJ2-1; 8 bases match TRBD2. The ends lost 11 bases at V and 6 bases at J; junction bases unmatched: 9. The germline CDR1 and CDR2 sequences are SNHLY and FYNNEI. This CDR3 region has 13 residues. The CDR3 coding sequence is TGTGCCCACGCACTAGCGGAGCCCAATGAGCAGTTCTTC. The encoded protein is CAHALAEPNEQFF.

V and J are TRBV10-3 and TRBJ1-5; D perhaps matches TRBD1 (5 bases). The CDR3 spans 13 residues. Germline V gene lookup returns CDR1 ENHRY and CDR2 SYGVKD. The ends were cut back, 2 bases at V and 6 bases at J, with 8 bases in the middle. The CDR3 DNA is TGTGCCATCAGTGAGGGGCAGGGTCAGCCCCAGCATTTT. This sequence encodes CAISEGQGQPQHF.

The chain links TRBV9 to TRBJ1-2, with a tentative D call TRBD1 (5 bases). CDR3 size: 14 residues. Trimming left V 4 bases short and J 7 bases short, with 17 bases between. Germline CDR1 reads SGDLS; CDR2 reads YYNGEE. The CDR3 DNA reads TGTGCCAGCAGCCTCCCGGGGGGTCGGAGTGGCTACACCTTC. It specifies CASSLPGGRSGYTF.

The chain recombines TRBV30 with TRBJ1-4; 7 bases map to TRBD1. The CDR3 is made up of 13 amino acids. From germline, CDR1 is GTSNPN and CDR2 SVGIG (reference sequence). V gave up 8 bases and J gave up 7 bases; unmatched junction bases: 10. In DNA, the CDR3 is TGTGCCAGCCAACAGGGGCGAGGTGAAAAACTGTTTTTT. Amino acids: CASQQGRGEKLFF.

The CDR3 nucleotides read TGTGCCAGCAGCCGGAGCTCCTATAATTCACCCCTCCACTTT. Protein product: CASSRSSYNSPLHF. V gene TRBV3-1 (or the pseudogene TRBV3-2) combines with J gene TRBJ1-6; no clear D. Germline V gene data show CDR1 as LGHDT and CDR2 as YNNKEL (reference sequence). V gave up 4 bases and J gave up 0 bases, with 4 bases separating them. This CDR3 region has 14 residues.

The rearrangement joins TRBV5-1 to TRBJ2-5; a weak D match, TRBD2 (7 bases). Germline assignment: CDR1 SGHRS and CDR2 YFSETQ. V lost 6 bases and J 4 bases, leaving 16 bases between the germline ends. CDR3 length: 14 amino acids. The CDR3 nucleotides are TGCGCCAGCAATCTAGGGGGGGCCCGAGAGACCCAGTACTTC. Protein product: CASNLGGARETQYF. The full variable domain, in which reference TRBV5-1 and TRBJ2-5 provide the parts outside the CDR3, is KAGVTQTPRYLIKTRGQQVTLSCSPISGHRSVSWYQQTPGQGLQFLFEYFSETQRNKGNFPGRFSGRQFSNSRSEMNVSTLELGDSALYLCASNLGGARETQYFGPGTRLLVL.

The J gene is TRBJ1-2, the V gene TRBV27, with TRBD1 matching over 7 bases. Germline CDR1 reads MNHEY; CDR2 reads SMNVEV (reference sequence). This CDR3 is 15 amino acids long. J gave up 4 bases and V 3 bases, and 8 bases lay outside the gene matches. The chain's CDR3 is CASSLEVTGSYGYTF. In DNA, the CDR3 is TGTGCCAGCAGTTTGGAGGTGACAGGGAGCTATGGCTACACCTTC.